These 31 T cell receptor beta chains were all obtained from the same sample, sequenced in a study of vaccination and CD4 T cells after COVID-19. Scientists ran DNA taken from cultured CD4+ T cells through the Oncomine TCR Beta short-read assay for sequencing. TCRdb re-derived calls from the PCR reads in MiXCR, one entry per CDR3 protein. The table lists roughly 12,000 distinct CDR3 sequences, approximately 58% of them singletons. These receptors' targets are unknown. The treatment: roughly 11-day PBMC culture with coronavirus spike peptide pools or control peptides (ViraFEST assay). The sample in question was CD4+ T cells from blood, cultured in vitro, obtained before SARS-CoV-2 vaccination. The origin of the receptors is a human donor who had recovered from COVID-19.

V and J are TRBV19 and TRBJ2-3; 12 bases align to TRBD2. The length of the CDR3 is 20 residues. Germline values: CDR1 LNHDA, CDR2 SQIVND (reference sequence). The V and J ends lost 3 bases and 0 bases, in that order; junction bases with no gene match: 13. CDR3 sequence reads: CASSIRPSGRGRHSTDTQYF. CDR3 bases: TGTGCCAGTAGTATTAGGCCTAGCGGGAGGGGTAGACATAGCACAGATACGCAGTATTTT.

In its sample, this clonotype ranks as large. The genes are TRBV23-1 and TRBJ2-3; D gene unclear. TRBV23-1 is known as an ORF, though its function is uncertain. This CDR3 region has 14 residues. V gave up 3 bases and J gave up 2 bases, with 9 bases separating them. The CDR3 nucleotides are TGCGCCAGCAGTCATGGACGTTACACAGATACGCAGTATTTT. It translates to CASSHGRYTDTQYF.

This rearrangement joins TRBV6-1 to TRBJ2-1; D uncertain. CDR1 is MNHNS, CDR2 SASEGT, per germline. The CDR3 runs 15 residues. The V end lost 5 bases, the J end lost 3 bases, and 14 bases lay between the germline ends. The CDR3 loop reads CASSPLEVHYNEQFF. CDR3 in DNA: TGTGCCAGCAGTCCGCTCGAGGTTCACTACAATGAGCAGTTCTTC.

This clonotype turned up a few times. V usage is TRBV6-1 and J usage is TRBJ1-2; no definite D call. Germline values: CDR1 MNHNS, CDR2 SASEGT. Trimming cost V 6 bases and J 4 bases, with 15 bases left between them. The CDR3 is made up of 14 amino acids. This CDR3 is CASRSGGLGYGYTF. In DNA, the CDR3 is TGTGCCAGCAGGTCCGGAGGCCTAGGCTATGGCTACACCTTC.

This clonotype came up once. V usage is TRBV10-3 and J usage is TRBJ1-1, with a weak D call TRBD1 (6 bases). The CDR3 covers 14 residues. The V gene's germline CDR1 is ENHRY and CDR2 SYGVKD. V was shortened by 6 bases and J by 3 bases, with 14 bases between the two germline ends. The CDR3 here is CAIREARGDTEAFF. DNA of the CDR3: TGTGCCATCAGGGAGGCCAGGGGCGACACTGAAGCTTTCTTT.

This chain connects TRBV27 to TRBJ2-5; 11 bases agree with TRBD2. The V gene end was trimmed by 4 bases and the J gene end by 2 bases; junction bases not matched to a gene: 3. Germline V CDR1 and CDR2: MNHEY, SMNVEV (reference sequence). The CDR3 is made up of 15 amino acids. This chain's CDR3 is CASSSRTSGQETQYF. CDR3 bases: TGTGCCAGCAGTTCAAGGACTAGCGGGCAAGAGACCCAGTACTTC.

V and J are TRBV6-1 and TRBJ1-1; D is perhaps TRBD1 (5 bases). The V end was cut by 4 bases, the J end by 5 bases, with 11 bases between. The CDR3 length is 13 residues. Germline CDR1 is MNHNS and CDR2 is SASEGT. This CDR3 reads CASSAQGVTEAFF. CDR3 coding DNA: TGTGCCAGCAGTGCGCAGGGTGTGACTGAAGCTTTCTTT.

This clonotype has only a few counts. V usage is TRBV7-2 and J usage is TRBJ1-2; D is perhaps TRBD1 (6 bases). The germline gives CDR1 SGHTA, CDR2 FQGNSA. V was clipped by 5 bases and J by 6 bases, with 13 bases between them. CDR3 length: 13 residues. The CDR3 DNA follows: TGTGCCAGCAGCCAAGAACAGGGTAATGGCTACACCTTC. This codes for CASSQEQGNGYTF.

A few counts support this clonotype. V usage is TRBV20-1 and J usage is TRBJ2-7, with D perhaps TRBD1 (6 bases). There are 11 residues in the CDR3. CDR1 is DFQATT and CDR2 is SNEGSKA in the germline V gene (reference sequence). Trimming shortened V by 5 bases and J by 5 bases, and 10 bases separated the two germline ends. The CDR3 DNA reads TGCAGTGCTTATGACAGGAACGAGCAGTACTTC. Its translation is CSAYDRNEQYF.

The chain joins TRBV6-1 to TRBJ1-5, with 7 bases identical to TRBD1. Germline-derived CDR1 and CDR2 are MNHNS and SASEGT. The trim removed 7 bases at V and 2 bases at J, leaving 5 bases unmatched. This CDR3 is 14 amino acids long. CDR3 nucleotide sequence: TGTGCCAGCAAACGACAGGGTGGCAATCAGCCCCAGCATTTT. This translates into CASKRQGGNQPQHF.

This clonotype was recorded once. The rearrangement joins TRBV6-1 to TRBJ2-4, with D perhaps matching TRBD1 (6 bases). The CDR3 has 16 amino acids. The V gene lost 3 bases and the J gene lost 0 bases, with 12 bases spanning the gap. Germline-derived CDR1 and CDR2 are MNHNS and SASEGT. CDR3 sequence: CASSDPRGLAKNIQYF. CDR3 bases: TGTGCCAGCAGTGATCCCAGGGGCTTAGCCAAAAACATTCAGTACTTC.

The chain has TRBV20-1 and TRBJ2-5; D gene ambiguous. CDR1 and CDR2 (germline): DFQATT, SNEGSKA (reference sequence). Trimming pared 6 bases from V and 5 bases from J, leaving 10 bases between. The CDR3 has 11 residues. The CDR3 nucleotides are TGCAGTGCCGGACCCTTGGAGACCCAGTACTTC. As protein: CSAGPLETQYF.

This clonotype was picked up one time. The chain carries TRBV6-2 or TRBV6-3 and TRBJ2-5, with D unclear. Trimming removed 6 bases at V and 2 bases at J, with 10 bases between. CDR1 is MNHEY and CDR2 is SVGEGT in the germline V gene. This CDR3 is built from 13 residues. In nucleotides, the CDR3 is TGTGCCAGCAGATTGACCTTTCAAGAGACCCAGTACTTC. Protein sequence: CASRLTFQETQYF.

In DNA form, the CDR3 reads TGTGCCAGTAGTATAGATTGGAGCGGGGGCTCAGGGAACTATGGCTACACCTTC. Its translation is CASSIDWSGGSGNYGYTF. The chain links TRBV19 to TRBJ1-2, with TRBD1 as a possible D gene (6 bases). The germline gives CDR1 LNHDA, CDR2 SQIVND (reference sequence). The CDR3 loop spans 18 amino acids. V lost 0 bases and J 2 bases, leaving 19 bases between the germline ends. Full variable domain (remainder filled in from reference TRBV19 and TRBJ1-2): DGGITQSPKYLFRKEGQNVTLSCEQNLNHDAMYWYRQDPGQGLRLIYYSQIVNDFQKGDIAEGYSVSREKKESFPLTVTSAQKNPTAFYLCASSIDWSGGSGNYGYTFGSGTRLTVV.

Only a few counts were recorded for this clonotype. This chain joins TRBV7-2 and TRBJ1-5; D perhaps matches TRBD1 (6 bases). Germline assignment: CDR1 SGHTA and CDR2 FQGNSA. With 3 bases removed from V and 4 bases from J, the gap between germline ends came to 13 bases. The CDR3 covers 15 residues. The CDR3 DNA follows: TGTGCCAGCAGCTTCCAGGGGATGAATAATCAGCCCCAGCATTTT. Translating gives CASSFQGMNNQPQHF.

The V call is TRBV4-1, the J call TRBJ1-2; D call uncertain. This CDR3 has 14 residues. Per germline, CDR1 MGHRA and CDR2 YSYEKL. Deletions cut 0 bases from V and 1 base from J, with 6 bases between. The CDR3 DNA sequence: TGCGCCAGCAGCCAAGAGGTCCGTAACTATGGCTACACCTTC. Its translation is CASSQEVRNYGYTF.

V gene TRBV2 combines with J gene TRBJ1-5, with D maybe TRBD1 (5 bases). Germline V gene data show CDR1 as SNHLY and CDR2 as FYNNEI. This CDR3 contains 13 residues. The V end was cut by 3 bases, the J end by 4 bases, with 7 bases between. In DNA, the CDR3 is TGTGCCAGCAGTGATAACAGGAATCAGCCCCAGCATTTT. Translating it yields CASSDNRNQPQHF.

This clonotype appeared once. The rearrangement uses TRBV6-2 or TRBV6-3 and TRBJ2-5; 8 bases fit TRBD1. Germline-derived CDR1 and CDR2 are MNHEY and SVGEGT. The CDR3 totals 14 residues. The junction had 1 base not matched to a gene; V was cut back by 2 bases and J by 2 bases. CDR3 sequence reads: CASSYRTGQETQYF. The CDR3, as DNA: TGTGCCAGCAGTTACCGGACAGGGCAAGAGACCCAGTACTTC.

The chain carries TRBV7-9 and TRBJ2-1; 7 bases are shared with TRBD2. Looked up from germline, CDR1 is SEHNR and CDR2 is FQNEAQ (reference sequence). V shed 4 bases and J 2 bases; nucleotides not matched to a gene: 14. The CDR3 contains 18 residues. This CDR3 reads CASSWGGLSGYPYNEQFF. The DNA of the CDR3 is TGTGCCAGCAGCTGGGGGGGACTCAGTGGCTACCCCTACAATGAGCAGTTCTTC. Full variable domain (missing parts from reference TRBV7-9 and TRBJ2-1): DTGVSQNPRHKITKRGQNVTFRCDPISEHNRLYWYRQTLGQGPEFLTYFQNEAQLEKSRLLSDRFSAERPKGSFSTLEIQRTEQGDSAMYLCASSWGGLSGYPYNEQFFGPGTRLTVL.

This clonotype was counted a few times. The chain combines TRBV19 with TRBJ1-1; D gene unclear. The CDR3 sequence is 15 residues long. The V and J ends lost 2 bases and 6 bases respectively, with 16 bases between them. CDR1 is LNHDA and CDR2 is SQIVND in the germline V gene (reference sequence). The CDR3 spells CASSINLLDGAEAFF. In DNA, the CDR3 is TGTGCCAGTAGTATAAACCTCTTGGATGGGGCTGAAGCTTTCTTT. The whole variable domain, filled in from reference TRBV19 and TRBJ1-1, reads DGGITQSPKYLFRKEGQNVTLSCEQNLNHDAMYWYRQDPGQGLRLIYYSQIVNDFQKGDIAEGYSVSREKKESFPLTVTSAQKNPTAFYLCASSINLLDGAEAFFGQGTRLTVV.

The rearrangement links TRBV12-3 or TRBV12-4 to TRBJ1-1, with D maybe TRBD1 (6 bases). The CDR3 length is 14 residues. V dropped 7 bases and J dropped 1 base, with 13 bases sitting between them. The DNA for the CDR3 is TGTGCCAGCAATGCACAGGGCGCGAACACTGAAGCTTTCTTT. Protein product: CASNAQGANTEAFF.

The genes are TRBV6-5 and TRBJ1-2; 7 bases line up with TRBD1. CDR1 MNHEY and CDR2 SVGAGI come from the germline V gene. V gave up 3 bases and J gave up 4 bases; unmatched junction bases: 2. The CDR3 length is 13 residues. In DNA, the CDR3 is TGTGCCAGCAGTTATCGGGACAGCTATGGCTACACCTTC. Translating it yields CASSYRDSYGYTF.

This clonotype was detected a few times. J is TRBJ2-3 and V is TRBV11-3; perhaps TRBD1 as D (5 bases). Deletions cut 4 bases from V and 0 bases from J, with 8 bases between. The CDR3 length is 14 residues. CDR1 SGHNT and CDR2 YENEEA come from the germline V gene. CDR3 bases: TGTGCCAGCAGCTGGCGACAGAGCACAGATACGCAGTATTTT. Protein sequence: CASSWRQSTDTQYF. Looking up the rest from reference TRBV11-3 and TRBJ2-3 gives the full variable domain: EAGVVQSPRYKIIEKKQPVAFWCNPISGHNTLYWYLQNLGQGPELLIRYENEEAVDDSQLPKDRFSAERLKGVDSTLKIQPAELGDSAVYLCASSWRQSTDTQYFGPGTRLTVL.

This clonotype was seen more than once but under ten times. The chain joins TRBV20-1 to TRBJ1-2; D possibly corresponds to TRBD1 (5 bases). Germline lookup yields CDR1 DFQATT and CDR2 SNEGSKA (reference sequence). Trimming stripped 0 bases from V and 4 bases from J, with 9 bases between. CDR3 length: 13 residues. This CDR3 reads CSARDQGLYGYTF. CDR3 DNA: TGCAGTGCTAGAGATCAGGGACTCTATGGCTACACCTTC.

For the CDR3, the DNA is TGTGCCAGCAGCTCGGGACAGGGCTCTAAGTGGCCCCAGCATTTT. This encodes CASSSGQGSKWPQHF. V usage is TRBV12-3 or TRBV12-4 and J usage is TRBJ1-5, with 9 bases lining up with TRBD1. V was pared by 6 bases and J by 9 bases, with 12 bases of the junction left unmatched. The CDR3 has 15 amino acids.

This chain links TRBV27 with TRBJ2-7, with 8 bases lining up with TRBD1. CDR1 and CDR2 from the germline V gene are MNHEY and SMNVEV (reference sequence). The CDR3 has 15 amino acids. The trim removed 5 bases at V and 2 bases at J, leaving 8 bases unmatched. The CDR3 nucleotides read TGTGCCAGCAGTCCCGGACAGGGCAGGACCTACGAGCAGTACTTC. The encoded protein is CASSPGQGRTYEQYF.

The gene calls are TRBV7-9 and TRBJ2-5; maybe TRBD2 (6 bases). The germline V gene encodes CDR1 SEHNR and CDR2 FQNEAQ (reference sequence). V was shortened by 4 bases and J by 10 bases, with 10 bases between the two germline ends. This CDR3 has 11 residues. Here the CDR3 DNA reads TGTGCCAGCAGCTCCGGGGGAAACCAGTACTTC. This encodes CASSSGGNQYF.

This clonotype has a handful of counts. The chain is built from TRBV20-1 and TRBJ1-6; D is undetermined. The ends were cut back, 3 bases at V and 7 bases at J, with 13 bases in the middle. CDR1 and CDR2 (germline): DFQATT, SNEGSKA (reference sequence). This CDR3 region has 14 residues. The chain's CDR3 is CSARLTGENSPLHF. CDR3 in DNA: TGCAGTGCTAGGTTGACCGGGGAAAATTCACCCCTCCACTTT.

The chain uses TRBV27 and TRBJ1-2; 8 positions match TRBD1. J gave up 4 bases and V 5 bases, and 12 bases lay outside the gene matches. The length of the CDR3 is 16 residues. Germline V CDR1 and CDR2: MNHEY, SMNVEV (reference sequence). DNA for the CDR3: TGTGCCAGCAGTGCGCGGAACAGGGGGATGGGCTATGGCTACACCTTC. It encodes CASSARNRGMGYGYTF.

J is TRBJ1-1 and V is TRBV14; D is ambiguous. V was shortened by 4 bases and J by 6 bases, with 9 bases between the two germline ends. Germline V gene sequence: CDR1 SGHDN, CDR2 FVKESK. This CDR3 is 12 amino acids long. CDR3 bases: TGTGCCAGCAGCCCCGGGCGGGCTGAAGCTTTCTTT. Amino acid sequence: CASSPGRAEAFF.

This clonotype was recorded only once. The V gene is TRBV6-1, the J gene TRBJ1-1; 7 bases fit TRBD1. This CDR3 comprises 14 residues. V shed 6 bases and J 4 bases; nucleotides not matched to a gene: 8. CDR1 and CDR2 from the germline V gene are MNHNS and SASEGT. CDR3 amino acids: CASSPTGWGTEAFF. The CDR3 DNA reads TGTGCCAGCAGCCCGACAGGGTGGGGCACTGAAGCTTTCTTT.